One sample yielded the 25 T cell receptor beta chains listed below, sequenced in a study of blood T cell repertoires in COVID-19. TCRdb keeps only in-frame clones here, not all; method: immunoSEQ multiplex PCR. The sample consists of fewer than 150,000 clones, over 80% of them appearing once. Sequences were obtained from PBMCs or T cells enriched from blood (not recorded which). Receptors originate from a man aged 25 to 40 who had recovered from COVID-19.

V gene TRBV28 combines with J gene TRBJ2-7; 8 bases map to TRBD2. From germline, CDR1 is MDHEN and CDR2 SYDVKM. The CDR3 extends over 13 amino acids. V was pared by 7 bases and J by 7 bases, with 9 bases of the junction left unmatched. The CDR3 sequence is CASIRRGGREQYF. CDR3 bases: TGTGCCAGCATCAGACGGGGGGGCCGGGAGCAGTACTTC.

This sequence joins TRBV5-1 and TRBJ2-5; 9 positions agree with TRBD1. CDR3 size: 15 residues. Per the germline V gene, CDR1 is SGHRS and CDR2 is YFSETQ. Trimming cost V 0 bases and J 5 bases; bases outside gene matches: 5. The CDR3 nucleotides are TGCGCCAGCAGCTTGGGGGACAGGGCCGGGGAGACCCAGTACTTC. Its translation: CASSLGDRAGETQYF. Looking up the rest from reference TRBV5-1 and TRBJ2-5 gives the full variable domain: KAGVTQTPRYLIKTRGQQVTLSCSPISGHRSVSWYQQTPGQGLQFLFEYFSETQRNKGNFPGRFSGRQFSNSRSEMNVSTLELGDSALYLCASSLGDRAGETQYFGPGTRLLVL.

The chain couples TRBV10-1 to TRBJ1-1; 7 nucleotides match TRBD1. Trimming took 6 bases from V and 10 from J; bases not matched to a gene: 14. This CDR3 is 14 amino acids long. Germline loops: CDR1 WNHNN, CDR2 SYGVQD (reference sequence). The CDR3 spells CASSPRSRGGRAFF. The CDR3 DNA follows: TGCGCCAGCAGCCCCCGTTCTCGAGGGGGCCGAGCTTTCTTT.

This clone was counted a few times. The chain carries TRBV6-5 and TRBJ2-1; the D gene is possibly TRBD2 (6 bases). Trimming took off 5 bases at V and 3 bases at J, with 14 bases between the two ends. Looked up from germline, CDR1 is MNHEY and CDR2 is SVGAGI. The CDR3 loop spans 15 amino acids. CDR3 sequence: CASSKGLENYNEQFF. The CDR3 DNA is TGTGCCAGCAGTAAGGGACTTGAGAACTACAATGAGCAGTTCTTC.

The chain combines TRBV2 with TRBJ2-2, with 9 bases fitting TRBD1. V dropped 7 bases and J dropped 2; count of bases not matched to a gene: 5. CDR1 and CDR2 (germline): SNHLY, FYNNEI. The CDR3 spans 15 residues. The CDR3 spells CASNNRGRNTGELFF. DNA of the CDR3: TGTGCCAGCAATAACAGGGGGCGCAACACCGGGGAGCTGTTTTTT. Variable domain in full (rest from reference TRBV2 and TRBJ2-2): EPEVTQTPSHQVTQMGQEVILRCVPISNHLYFYWYRQILGQKVEFLVSFYNNEISEKSEIFDDQFSVERPDGSNFTLKIRSTKLEDSAMYFCASNNRGRNTGELFFGEGSRLTVL.

The chain recombines TRBV2 with TRBJ1-2; 7 bases map to TRBD1. Germline V CDR1 and CDR2: SNHLY, FYNNEI. The CDR3 has 14 residues. Germline trimming cut 5 bases from V and 7 bases from J; bases unmatched to any gene: 10. DNA of the CDR3: TGTGCCAGCAGTAGGGAGGTGACAGGGCGTGGCTACACCTTC. This sequence encodes CASSREVTGRGYTF.

Worth noting for this clone: This specimen includes other DNA sequences encoding the same CDR3. This sequence joins TRBV19 and TRBJ1-5, with a possible D match to TRBD1 (6 bases). The CDR3 length is 14 residues. V shed 5 bases and J shed 6 bases, with 14 bases lying between them. Germline V gene sequence: CDR1 LNHDA, CDR2 SQIVND (reference sequence). CDR3 in DNA: TGTGCCAGTAGTCCACAGGGTTTGGGTCAGCCCCAGCATTTT. It is translated as CASSPQGLGQPQHF.

As DNA, the CDR3 is TGTGCCAGCAGCTTGGCGCTCGGTAATTCACCCCTCCACTTT. The encoded protein is CASSLALGNSPLHF. This rearrangement joins TRBV5-4 to TRBJ1-6; D call uncertain. This CDR3 region has 14 residues. Germline V gene sequence: CDR1 SGHNT, CDR2 YYREEE (reference sequence). V was pared by 0 bases and J by 6 bases, with 7 bases between.

The V gene is TRBV4-1, the J gene TRBJ2-4; maybe TRBD1 (6 bases). CDR3 length: 15 amino acids. The germline V and J ends were trimmed by 7 bases and 2 bases, with 15 bases remaining between them. CDR1 and CDR2 (germline): MGHRA, YSYEKL. The CDR3 region is CASTLSTGSKNIQYF. Written as DNA, the CDR3 is TGCGCCAGCACCCTAAGTACAGGGTCCAAAAACATTCAGTACTTC.

The rearrangement uses TRBV27 and TRBJ2-7; 12 bases match TRBD2. Germline CDR1 and CDR2: MNHEY and SMNVEV (reference sequence). V shed 5 bases and J 2 bases; nucleotides not matched to a gene: 4. This CDR3 contains 15 residues. The CDR3 DNA sequence: TGTGCCAGCAGTCCTGGACTAGCGGGGACCTACGAGCAGTACTTC. Translated, it gives CASSPGLAGTYEQYF.

V gene TRBV2 combines with J gene TRBJ2-1; 7 positions agree with TRBD1. The CDR3 is made up of 14 amino acids. Trimming at V came to 6 bases and at J to 9 bases, leaving 11 bases not matched to a gene. Germline V lookup: CDR1 SNHLY, CDR2 FYNNEI. CDR3 sequence reads: CASSDDRESIEQFF. The DNA of the CDR3 is TGTGCCAGCAGCGATGACAGGGAGTCTATTGAGCAGTTCTTC.

The chain joins TRBV2 to TRBJ2-7, with 7 positions matching TRBD1. J gave up 2 bases and V 6 bases, and 4 bases lay outside the gene matches. The CDR3 has 13 residues. From germline, CDR1 is SNHLY and CDR2 FYNNEI. In DNA form, the CDR3 reads TGTGCCAGCAGCGGGGACAGACCCTACGAGCAGTACGTC. Translation: CASSGDRPYEQYV.

V is TRBV5-6 and J is TRBJ1-6; 9 bases align to TRBD1. CDR1 and CDR2 (germline): SGHDT, YYEEEE. J lost 3 bases, V lost 0 bases, and 4 bases had no gene match. The CDR3 is 17 amino acids. This chain's CDR3 is CASSLDTGGSYNSPLHF. In DNA, the CDR3 is TGTGCCAGCAGCTTGGACACAGGGGGCAGCTATAATTCACCCCTCCACTTT.

The rearrangement joins TRBV5-1 to TRBJ2-3; TRBD1 is a possible D gene (5 bases). CDR3 size: 14 residues. V shed 3 bases and J shed 2 bases, with 10 bases lying between them. Per the germline V gene, CDR1 is SGHRS and CDR2 is YFSETQ. The CDR3 region has the DNA TGCGCCAGCAGCTGGGGCAGGGACACAGATACGCAGTATTTT. Amino acids: CASSWGRDTDTQYF.

J is TRBJ2-1 and V is TRBV6-5, with D possibly being TRBD1 (6 bases). V was cut by 4 bases and J by 6 bases, with 16 bases left in between. The CDR3 sequence is 15 residues long. CDR1 and CDR2 (germline): MNHEY, SVGAGI. This CDR3 is CASSSPQGNFNEQFF. Here the CDR3 DNA reads TGTGCCAGCAGTTCCCCGCAGGGGAATTTCAATGAGCAGTTCTTC.

This chain uses TRBV5-1 with TRBJ2-2; 7 bases match TRBD1. The germline V gene encodes CDR1 SGHRS and CDR2 YFSETQ. This CDR3 is built from 15 residues. The J segment lost 3 bases and the V segment lost 2 bases, leaving 4 bases of the junction unmatched. The CDR3 DNA reads as TGCGCCAGCAGCTTCCGGGACAGTTACACCGGGGAGCTGTTTTTT. Translating gives CASSFRDSYTGELFF.

This chain links TRBV19 with TRBJ2-1; the match to TRBD2 covers 13 bases. CDR1 and CDR2 (germline): LNHDA, SQIVND (reference sequence). The CDR3 loop spans 16 amino acids. The V and J ends lost 3 bases and 8 bases, in that order; junction bases with no gene match: 7. CDR3 residues: CASSIKGLAGIYEQFF. In nucleotides, the CDR3 is TGTGCCAGTAGTATTAAGGGACTAGCGGGGATTTATGAGCAGTTCTTC.

This chain's CDR3 is CATSAAGLVGSGELFF. CDR3 DNA sequence: TGTGCCACCAGTGCGGCAGGGTTAGTGGGATCCGGGGAGCTGTTTTTT. The J gene is TRBJ2-2, the V gene TRBV24-1, with a weak D call TRBD1 (5 bases). V was shortened by 5 bases and J by 6 bases, with 18 bases between the two germline ends. The CDR3 is 16 amino acids. Germline V gene data show CDR1 as KGHDR and CDR2 as SFDVKD.

J is TRBJ2-3 and V is TRBV6-5; possible D gene TRBD2, 6 bases. The CDR3 totals 13 residues. Trimming removed 1 base from V and 6 bases from J, with 8 bases in between. Germline CDR1 reads MNHEY; CDR2 reads SVGAGI. DNA for the CDR3: TGTGCCAGCAGTTACTGGACTAATGATACGCAGTATTTT. This gives the protein CASSYWTNDTQYF.

The rearrangement uses TRBV5-1 and TRBJ2-2; 11 positions match TRBD2. The ends lost 0 bases at V and 6 bases at J; junction bases unmatched: 1. Germline lookup yields CDR1 SGHRS and CDR2 YFSETQ. The CDR3 sequence is 15 residues long. CDR3 protein: CASSLVTSGAGELFF. CDR3 nucleotide sequence: TGCGCCAGCAGCTTGGTGACTAGCGGGGCCGGGGAGCTGTTTTTT.

This clone has a count of ten or more. The gene calls are TRBV6-6 and TRBJ2-7; 9 bases align to TRBD2. The germline V gene encodes CDR1 MNHNY and CDR2 SVGAGI (reference sequence). The CDR3 spans 18 residues. After removal of 5 bases from V and 6 bases from J, the junction contained 20 bases not matched to a gene. The DNA for the CDR3 is TGTGCCAGCAGTCAGATGGATTATAGCGGGAGTGTGCTAGGCGAGCAGTACTTC. It yields the protein CASSQMDYSGSVLGEQYF.

The chain links TRBV6-5 to TRBJ1-5, with 10 bases matching TRBD1. This CDR3 is built from 13 residues. CDR1 MNHEY and CDR2 SVGAGI come from the germline V gene. V shed 7 bases, J shed 8 bases, and the junction held 5 bases outside the gene matches. In DNA, the CDR3 is TGTGCCAGCATCATGACAGGGGGCGAGCCCCAGCATTTT. Its protein is CASIMTGGEPQHF.

This chain connects TRBV11-2 to TRBJ1-4; possibly TRBD1 for D (5 bases). Germline V lookup: CDR1 SGHAT, CDR2 FQNNGV. V shed 4 bases and J shed 7 bases, with 16 bases lying between them. CDR3 size: 15 residues. The CDR3 reads CASSSPGLHFEKLFF. As DNA, the CDR3 is TGTGCCAGCAGCTCCCCGGGACTGCACTTTGAAAAACTGTTTTTT.

This chain links TRBV12-3 or TRBV12-4 with TRBJ2-2, with D perhaps TRBD1 (5 bases). V was trimmed by 3 bases and J by 8 bases, leaving 7 bases between them. This CDR3 is built from 12 residues. CDR3 DNA: TGTGCCAGCAGTTTGGGGCAAGGGGAGCTGTTTTTT. Protein sequence: CASSLGQGELFF.

The chain joins TRBV5-1 to TRBJ1-1, with a weak D call TRBD1 (6 bases). The CDR3 runs 13 residues. CDR1 is SGHRS and CDR2 is YFSETQ in the germline V gene. Trimming left V 4 bases short and J 3 bases short, with 10 bases between. The CDR3 loop is CASSAGQYTEAFF. In DNA form, the CDR3 reads TGCGCCAGCAGCGCCGGACAGTACACTGAAGCTTTCTTT.